This T cell receptor beta chain was captured by sequencing in a study of T-cell reconstitution after alpha-beta-depleted transplantation in children. Unique molecular identifiers featured in how the TCRbeta library was prepared. TCRdb ran MiXCR on the PCR reads and lists one entry per CDR3 protein. The table includes roughly 790,000 distinct CDR3 sequences, roughly 16% detected once. CDR3 length: 15 residues. From germline, CDR1 is MDHEN and CDR2 SYDVKM. V trimming: 8 bases; J trimming: 8 bases; junction bases outside the gene matches: 10. The TCR comes from a male patient younger than 18 who had a stem cell transplant for acute lymphoblastic leukemia, so the T cells may come from the graft donor. Sequenced here: PBMCs, mostly from graft donor cells, sampled 360 days after TCRalphabeta/CD19-depleted stem cell transplant. The chain uses TRBV28 and TRBJ2-1; TRBD2 agrees at 12 bases. CDR3 amino acids: CASGPGLAGSDEQFF. CDR3 sequence (DNA): TGTGCCAGCGGCCCCGGACTAGCGGGAAGCGATGAGCAGTTCTTC.